This T cell receptor (beta chain) was sequenced for a study of blood T cell repertoires in COVID-19. Everyone who took part was roughly 18 to 89 years old, and they came from about two dozen US areas. Researchers sorted participants into cohorts using their self-reported clinical history. Using immunoSEQ multiplex PCR, the repertoire was profiled, and TCRdb retains in-frame clones only, with some absent. The data hold 230,000 or so clones, with about nine tenths observed a single time. This CDR3 has 15 amino acids. Germline CDR1 and CDR2: SEHNR and FQNEAQ (reference sequence). With V trimmed by 5 bases and J by 2 bases, 7 bases remained unmatched.

The rearrangement joins TRBV7-9 to TRBJ2-7; 9 positions agree with TRBD1. The source is a middle-aged woman with acute COVID-19. Source material: PBMCs or T cells enriched from blood (not recorded which). The chain's CDR3 is CASSPKRTGAYEQYF. In DNA, the CDR3 is TGTGCCAGCAGCCCGAAAAGGACAGGGGCCTACGAGCAGTACTTC.